The TCR beta chain described here comes from a study of shared clonotypes between healthy human individuals (TCRdb year 2020). With respect to the entire study: The cohort comprised a couple of women and a few men aged 18 to 49 years. Per donor, leukapheresis produced somewhere between about 0.9 and 9.5 billion PBMCs. For each donor, three plates each were used for CD4 naive and CD4 memory, two plates were used for CD8 naive, and one plate was used for CD8 memory. To estimate repertoire size and how much clonotype sharing occurs between individuals, the study deeply sequenced the blood TCR repertoires of several healthy adults. Libraries were prepared and TCR repertoires were sequenced by different laboratories using diverse techniques, in order to increase sequencing depth and limit assay-specific biases.

Broad study findings and their caveats: Sampling was restricted to blood, and TCR repertoires in tissues likely differ from the TCR repertoires found in blood. Larger estimated clonotype richness was generally found for naive subsets than for memory subsets. When four donors were compared, the shared fraction of clonotypes was about 5.4% for naive CD4, more than 3% for naive CD8, about 2.5% for memory CD4, and around 0.37% for memory CD8. Pairwise subsampling led to the expectation that sequencing depth would affect the degree of clonotype sharing among donors. Even with the large sequencing depth, rarefaction of the sorted-subset datasets indicated that sequencing was incomplete. Clonotypes shared by all four sorted-subset donors showed higher generation probabilities than non-shared clonotypes. Because the study included only a small number of donors, the genetic and exposure-history diversity represented was limited.

Using the deep immunoSEQ assay, TCR CDR3 regions were amplified from genomic DNA by multiplex PCR. For each cell subset, the extracted genomic DNA was distributed evenly across all wells of several immunoSEQ 96-well plates, and each plate served as one replicate. For sorted subsets, about 200 ng genomic DNA, equal to about 30,000 T cell genomes, was loaded into each replicate PCR. The purified libraries were quantified using a Qubit 3.0 fluorometer, sized with a Bioanalyzer 2100, and then quantified again using the KAPA Library Quantification kit. Every immunoSEQ 96-well plate was sequenced on a dedicated single-read 150-cycle Illumina NextSeq 550 flow cell. For the original study's pipeline: The immunoSEQ output contained only junctional sequences without quality scores, so filtering could not match that applied to full-length reads. Sequences were annotated with PyIR, a Python wrapper for IgBLAST v1.9, using IMGT germline references to assign V/J genes and CDR3. Reads were filtered out if the reads had weak V/J assignments (E-value above 1e-6), no CDR3, stop codons, out-of-frame junctions, or ambiguous translated residues. A V3J clonotype was defined by an identical inferred V gene, J gene, and CDR3 amino acid sequence. Percentage overlap between repertoires was computed as shared unique clonotypes divided by the size of the smaller repertoire. Repertoire richness was assessed with RTK rarefaction, the Chao1 estimator, and Recon v2.1 estimates of unobserved clonotypes. OLGA was used to compute generation probabilities for all TCRbeta clonotypes that the gDNA method yielded from a handful of donors. TCRdb mirrors the immuneACCESS table, restricted to in-frame sequences. Some clones are absent from its copies; in checked studies, under half trace to an unresolved V gene, and the reason for the others is unknown. V and J calls and clone size are as listed in that table; D and trimming were resolved from the DNA. A total of hundreds of thousands of clones appear in this sample, around 72% of them only once. The leading ten clones occupy under 2% of the sample.

Trimming takes 11 bases from V and 9 bases from J, and the germline ends sit 11 bases apart. Reading from cysteine to phenylalanine, the CDR3 counts 10 amino acids. The sequence is cut down to CDR3 DNA, 30 bases in frame from base 1. CDR1 is given as SGHVS and CDR2 as FQNEAQ, both from the germline V gene. Note on this clone: The target of this receptor is not known. No clone much larger than this one lies a single base away; base qualities are absent.

Donors were healthy HIV-negative adults with no recently reported acute infections or vaccinations. Every donor was a Caucasian adult living in Nashville, Tennessee, USA. CD4+ T cells were enriched by magnetic negative selection, after which naive cells were positively selected on CD45RA and the negative fraction was taken as the memory subset. Blood was collected by leukapheresis, and PBMCs were isolated by Ficoll-Histopaque density gradient centrifugation and then cryopreserved in liquid nitrogen vapor phase. Analytical flow cytometry was used to check the purity and quantity of each magnetically sorted T cell population. From each sorted fraction, genomic DNA was isolated and quantified by UV absorbance on a Nanodrop 2000c.

The origin of this receptor is a woman aged 30 to 39 in good health. Sequenced material: memory CD4+ T cells sorted from blood. The cell subset or site label, as the study defines it: CD45RA-negative fraction. The chain uses TRBV7-8 and TRBJ2-1, with TRBD2 tentatively as D gene (6 bases match). The nucleotides are TGTGCCCTCTCGGAGGGTGAGCAGTTCTTC. It specifies CALSEGEQFF.